This is a list of T cell receptor beta chains from one sample in a study of blood T cell repertoires in COVID-19. Using immunoSEQ multiplex PCR, the repertoire was profiled, and TCRdb retains in-frame clones only, with some absent. The data show 160,000 or so clones, approximately 80% seen once. The sequenced sample was peripheral blood. These TCRs come from a man in his 70s who had recovered from COVID-19. Each CDR3 is given with its conserved first and last residue. A D gene is named only where the DNA matches it firmly. Part of the rows lack a size; the others show once, few, many or a class for expanded clones.

j_gene	d_gene	v_gene	abundance	CDR3nt	CDR3aa
TRBJ2-1	-	TRBV6-4	-	TGTGCCAGCAGTGCGGGGACATCTTTCAATGAGCAGTTCTTC	CASSAGTSFNEQFF
TRBJ1-5	-	TRBV6-5	-	TGTGCCAGCAAAGAGGCCACCGGGAATCAGCCCCAGCATTTT	CASKEATGNQPQHF
TRBJ1-2	-	TRBV25-1	-	TGTGCCAGCAGTTTATCCGGGACAAACTATGGCTACACCTTC	CASSLSGTNYGYTF
TRBJ2-1	-	TRBV19	-	TGTGCCAGTAGTATAGCAGGGATGTCCTACAATGAGCAGTTCTTC	CASSIAGMSYNEQFF
TRBJ2-3	TRBD1	TRBV5-1	once	TGCGCCAGCAGCTTAGGAGACAGGGATACAGATACGCAGTATTTT	CASSLGDRDTDTQYF
TRBJ2-2	TRBD1	TRBV7-3	-	TGTGCCAGCAGGGCCCAGGGGGTAACCGGGGAGCTGTTTTTT	CASRAQGVTGELFF
TRBJ2-1	TRBD1	TRBV19	-	TGTGCCAGTAGTACGGACAGGTTCCTTTACAATGAGCAGTTCTTC	CASSTDRFLYNEQFF
TRBJ2-7	TRBD2	TRBV7-2	-	TGTGCCAGCAGCTTAGTTGTAGCGGGAGTCCCCGAGCAGTACTTC	CASSLVVAGVPEQYF
TRBJ1-3	-	TRBV6-5	once	TGTGCCAGCAGTTATTCCCCGGGCTCTGGAAACACCATATATTTT	CASSYSPGSGNTIYF
TRBJ1-2	TRBD1	TRBV5-1	many	TGCGCCAGCAGCGAGGGACAGGGCAAGTCTGGCTACACCTTC	CASSEGQGKSGYTF
TRBJ1-6	-	TRBV6-5	-	TGTGCCAGCAGTACTCCACAGGGTCATAATTCACCCCTCCACTTT	CASSTPQGHNSPLHF
TRBJ1-4	TRBD1	TRBV29-1	-	TGCAGCGCTGGGGGACAGGGTGAAAAACTGTTTTTT	CSAGGQGEKLFF
TRBJ2-2	-	TRBV18	-	TGTGCCAGCTCACCCCTTATGGGGAGCACCGGGGAGCTGTTTTTT	CASSPLMGSTGELFF
TRBJ2-1	TRBD2	TRBV5-1	few	TGCGCCAGCAGCTTAGGCGGGAGGGATAATGAGCAGTTCTTC	CASSLGGRDNEQFF
TRBJ1-6	-	TRBV5-4	few	TGTGCCAGCAGCTTGACAGGGTTTAATTCACCCCTCCACTTT	CASSLTGFNSPLHF
TRBJ2-7	TRBD1	TRBV3-1/TRBV3-2	many	TGTGCCAGCAGCCAGACAGGGGTAACCTACGAGCAGTACTTC	CASSQTGVTYEQYF
TRBJ2-1	TRBD2	TRBV11-2	few	TGTGCCAGCAGCCTTCAACTAGCGGGAGTTAGCAATGAGCAGTTCTTC	CASSLQLAGVSNEQFF
TRBJ2-2	TRBD1	TRBV6-2/TRBV6-3	-	TGTGCCAGCAGCACAGGGGGGAACACCGGGGAGCTGTTTTTT	CASSTGGNTGELFF
TRBJ1-5	-	TRBV20-1	-	TGCAGTGCTAGTACTCAGGGGCGCGGCAATCAGCCCCAGCATTTT	CSASTQGRGNQPQHF
TRBJ1-1	-	TRBV7-8	-	TGTGCCAGCAAGGTAGGGGTGAACACTGAAGCTTTCTTT	CASKVGVNTEAFF
TRBJ2-7	TRBD2	TRBV5-6	-	TGTGCCAGCAGCGTCCGGGACCGAGGGTGGGACTACCCCTCCTACGAGCAGTACTTC	CASSVRDRGWDYPSYEQYF
TRBJ2-3	TRBD2	TRBV5-1	-	TGCGCCAGCAGCTTGGTACGCGGGAGGGCCCTAGATACGCAGTATTTT	CASSLVRGRALDTQYF
TRBJ2-3	-	TRBV24-1	-	TGTGCCACCAGCTCCTCAGGGGGGAAAACAGATACGCAGTATTTT	CATSSSGGKTDTQYF
TRBJ2-6	-	TRBV28	-	TGTGCCAGCAGCCCTAATACTGGGGCCAACGTCCTGACTTTC	CASSPNTGANVLTF
TRBJ2-7	TRBD2	TRBV29-1	-	TGCAGCGTTGAAACACTAGCGGGAGTGGAAGAGCAGTACTTC	CSVETLAGVEEQYF
TRBJ1-3	-	TRBV11-2	-	TGTGCCAGCAGCTTACCGAGCTCTGGAAACACCATATATTTT	CASSLPSSGNTIYF
TRBJ1-1	-	TRBV10-3	-	TGTGCCATCAGTGAGCCAGGGTACACTGAAGCTTTCTTT	CAISEPGYTEAFF
TRBJ2-3	TRBD1	TRBV7-2	-	TGTGCCAGCAGCTTATCGGGACAGGGGTCCCCAGATACGCAGTATTTT	CASSLSGQGSPDTQYF
TRBJ1-2	-	TRBV4-3	-	TGCGCCAGCAGCAGAGTGGAGGGATTGGGGGGCTACACCTTC	CASSRVEGLGGYTF
TRBJ2-7	TRBD2	TRBV7-9	-	TGTGCCAGCAGCCTCTCAGGACTAGCTTCCTACGAGCAGTACTTC	CASSLSGLASYEQYF
TRBJ2-4	TRBD1	TRBV2	-	TGTGCCAGCAGGGAAACAGGGGTCAAAAACATTCAGTACTTC	CASRETGVKNIQYF
TRBJ1-1	TRBD1	TRBV3-1/TRBV3-2	-	TGTGCCAGCAGCCGGGGACAGGGGGCCTCTGAAGCTTTCTTT	CASSRGQGASEAFF
TRBJ1-2	-	TRBV6-1	-	TGTGCCAGCAGTGAGTTCGACCAGAGGGACTATGGCTACACCTTC	CASSEFDQRDYGYTF
TRBJ1-5	-	TRBV28	-	TGTGCCAGCGCTCTCCCCGTGAGTGACCAGCATTTT	CASALPVSDQHF
TRBJ1-1	TRBD1	TRBV2	once	TGTGCCAGCACTACCGACAGGGTCGGGACTGAAGCTTTCTTT	CASTTDRVGTEAFF
TRBJ2-7	-	TRBV3-1/TRBV3-2	-	TGTGCCAGCAGCCAAGAGCGAGAGCAGTACTTC	CASSQEREQYF
TRBJ2-2	TRBD1	TRBV5-1	-	TGCGCCAGCAGTTCGGACAGGGCGAACACCGGGGAGCTGTTTTTT	CASSSDRANTGELFF
TRBJ2-1	TRBD2	TRBV7-9	-	TGTGCCAGCAGCTTTCAAGCGGGAGGTTACAATGAGCAGTTCTTC	CASSFQAGGYNEQFF
TRBJ2-5	-	TRBV7-3	-	TGTGCCAGCAGCTTAACCCCTCAAGAGACCCAGTACTTC	CASSLTPQETQYF
TRBJ2-1	TRBD2	TRBV11-2	-	TGTGCCAGCAGCTTAGATGCTAGCGGGAGAAGGGCCTACAATGAGCAGTTCTTC	CASSLDASGRRAYNEQFF
TRBJ2-2	TRBD1	TRBV7-9	-	TGTGCCAGCAGCCCGGGACAGGGTTACACCGGGGAGCTGTTTTTT	CASSPGQGYTGELFF
TRBJ1-1	TRBD1	TRBV7-2	-	TGTGCCAGCAGCTTAGGACAGGGTTGGGGCACTGAAGCTTTCTTT	CASSLGQGWGTEAFF
TRBJ2-4	TRBD1	TRBV5-1	-	TGCGCCAGCAGAGACGGACAGGGTGACATTCAGTACTTC	CASRDGQGDIQYF
TRBJ2-2	TRBD1	TRBV19	-	TGTGCCAGTAGTATATTTTTACGGGGTCGGGCCAGGGGGCTGGACGGGGAGCTGTTTTTT	CASSIFLRGRARGLDGELFF
TRBJ1-2	TRBD1	TRBV5-5	once	TGTGCCAGCAGCTCCGAATCACAGGGGCTTAACTATGGCTACACCTTC	CASSSESQGLNYGYTF
TRBJ1-1	-	TRBV5-6	-	TGTGCCAGCACCAAAGGAGGATTACCGGGAGCTTTCTTT	CASTKGGLPGAFF